This T cell receptor beta chain originates from a study of CD8+ T cells in alopecia areata. With regard to this clone: Its matching antigen is unknown.

Extracted RNA was reverse transcribed, and the resulting cDNA served as sequencing template. Here immunoSEQ multiplex PCR was the method, and the copy in TCRdb shows in-frame clones only, minus some. Of 100,000 to 150,000 clones in the sample, over 60% were seen once. CDR1 is MGHDK, CDR2 SYGVNS, per germline. CDR3 length: 12 residues. V dropped 6 bases and J dropped 0 bases, with 5 bases sitting between them. The treatment here: oral pan-JAK inhibitor, 5-10 mg twice daily. PBMCs served as the source from which CD4+ and CD8+ T cells were sorted. Study findings and constraints: Relative to normal scalp, lesional scalp, especially alopecia totalis/universalis, showed higher clonality. Tofacitinib significantly brought down scalp clonality and expanded CD8+ clones among top 100. The study found that many expanded lesional clones persisted in scalp and blood during tofacitinib.

The sequencing used CD4+ T cells sorted from blood, collected at week 4, from a patient treated with tofacitinib. The receptor's source is a human donor with alopecia areata. The chain recombines TRBV25-1 with TRBJ1-2; D gene unclear. The DNA for the CDR3 is TGTGCCAGCAGGGCAGCTAACTATGGCTACACCTTC. This sequence encodes CASRAANYGYTF.